What follows are 32 T cell receptor beta chains derived from one specimen sequenced in a study of OX40 agonist ivuxolimab in advanced cancers. The assay was immunoSEQ multiplex PCR, and TCRdb's table has in-frame clones only and misses some. The sample includes around 54,000 clones, approximately 94% of them seen just once. The input for sequencing was CD4+ or CD8+ T cells sorted from blood, taken in a trial of the OX40 agonist ivuxolimab. These receptors were obtained from an adult with an advanced solid tumor such as melanoma, head and neck, liver or kidney cancer.

The genes are TRBV11-2 and TRBJ2-7, with TRBD1 matching over 9 bases. Germline V gene lookup returns CDR1 SGHAT and CDR2 FQNNGV. This CDR3 comprises 14 residues. V shed 6 bases and J 6 bases; nucleotides not matched to a gene: 9. Written as DNA, the CDR3 is TGTGCCAGCAGTGCCGGGACAGGGACTATCGAGCAGTACTTC. This translates into CASSAGTGTIEQYF. The whole variable domain, remainder taken from reference TRBV11-2 and TRBJ2-7, is EAGVAQSPRYKIIEKRQSVAFWCNPISGHATLYWYQQILGQGPKLLIQFQNNGVVDDSQLPKDRFSAERLKGVDSTLKIQPAKLEDSAVYLCASSAGTGTIEQYFGPGTRLTVT.

V and J are TRBV19 and TRBJ1-1, with 7 bases that match TRBD1. After removal of 1 base from V and 1 base from J, the junction contained 3 bases not matched to a gene. Germline assignment: CDR1 LNHDA and CDR2 SQIVND (reference sequence). The CDR3 contains 15 residues. This CDR3 is CASSIVGTANTEAFF. The CDR3 DNA sequence: TGTGCCAGTAGTATAGTAGGGACAGCGAACACTGAAGCTTTCTTT.

The chain employs TRBV11-3 and TRBJ2-5, with 7 bases aligning to TRBD1. Per the germline V gene, CDR1 is SGHNT and CDR2 is YENEEA. CDR3 size: 14 residues. With 4 bases clipped from V and 4 bases from J, the junction kept 6 bases outside the gene matches. CDR3 sequence: CASSSLGTAETQYF. CDR3 in DNA: TGTGCCAGCAGCTCGCTTGGGACAGCAGAGACCCAGTACTTC.

This chain connects TRBV7-9 to TRBJ2-5; TRBD2 agrees at 8 bases. V was clipped by 1 base and J by 3 bases; unmatched bases: 1. Germline CDR1 and CDR2: SEHNR and FQNEAQ (reference sequence). This CDR3 has 14 residues. This CDR3 is CASSLELAEETQYF. CDR3 bases: TGTGCCAGCAGCTTAGAACTAGCGGAAGAGACCCAGTACTTC.

V gene TRBV9 combines with J gene TRBJ1-1; unclear D gene. The CDR3 consists of 13 residues. Trimming removed 7 bases from V and 0 bases from J, with 10 bases in between. Germline CDR1 SGDLS, CDR2 YYNGEE. CDR3 sequence reads: CASASGLNTEAFF. The CDR3 DNA is TGTGCCAGCGCCAGCGGATTGAACACTGAAGCTTTCTTT.

The chain employs TRBV10-3 and TRBJ1-4; TRBD1 aligns across 10 bases. Germline V gene sequence: CDR1 ENHRY, CDR2 SYGVKD. V was clipped by 2 bases and J by 7 bases; unmatched bases: 7. CDR3 length equals 16 residues. CDR3 bases: TGTGCCATCAGTGAGCGGGACAGGGGACTCGGTGAAAAACTGTTTTTT. It is translated as CAISERDRGLGEKLFF.

The rearrangement uses TRBV4-1 and TRBJ2-7; D uncertain. V lost 5 bases and J lost 2, with 13 bases in between. Looked up from germline, CDR1 is MGHRA and CDR2 is YSYEKL. The CDR3 has 14 amino acids. The DNA for the CDR3 is TGCGCCAGCAGCTCGACGACTGCACCCTACGAGCAGTACTTC. This translates into CASSSTTAPYEQYF.

This chain joins TRBV9 and TRBJ2-2; a weak D match, TRBD2 (6 bases). Germline lookup yields CDR1 SGDLS and CDR2 YYNGEE. V was pared by 0 bases and J by 5 bases, with 8 bases between. The CDR3 runs to 14 residues. The CDR3 region is CASSVDRGTGELFF. The CDR3 region has the DNA TGTGCCAGCAGCGTAGATCGGGGGACCGGGGAGCTGTTTTTT.

This clone has a single count. V gene TRBV28 combines with J gene TRBJ2-7; the D gene is possibly TRBD1 (6 bases). There are 16 residues in the CDR3. Germline loops: CDR1 MDHEN, CDR2 SYDVKM. V shed 6 bases and J shed 1 base, with 19 bases lying between them. For the CDR3, the DNA is TGTGCCAGCAGCCGTAAATCCTACAGGGTATCCTACGAGCAGTACTTC. It codes for CASSRKSYRVSYEQYF.

J is TRBJ1-4 and V is TRBV29-1, with unresolved D. The germline V gene has CDR1 SQVTM and CDR2 ANQGSEA. The CDR3 sequence is 12 residues long. The V end was cut by 5 bases, the J end by 11 bases, with 15 bases between. In DNA, the CDR3 is TGCAGCGTTAAGATGGACGGCGGGAAACTGTTTTTT. Amino acid sequence: CSVKMDGGKLFF.

V usage is TRBV28 and J usage is TRBJ1-2; the D gene is possibly TRBD1 (5 bases). This CDR3 is 13 amino acids long. Germline lookup yields CDR1 MDHEN and CDR2 SYDVKM. The ends were cut back, 5 bases at V and 3 bases at J, with 10 bases in the middle. The CDR3, as DNA: TGTGCCAGCAGTCTTAGGGGCCACTATGGCTACACCTTC. Its protein product is CASSLRGHYGYTF.

The chain is built from TRBV23-1 and TRBJ2-3, with D maybe TRBD1 (6 bases). TRBV23-1 is known as an ORF, though its function is uncertain. With 7 bases removed from V and 10 bases from J, the gap between germline ends came to 15 bases. The CDR3 spans 12 residues. CDR3 coding DNA: TGCGCCAGCACCTTCTCAGGGGCAGCGCAGTATTTT. It translates to CASTFSGAAQYF.

This sequence joins TRBV28 and TRBJ1-3; D gene uncertain. The CDR3 length is 14 residues. Trimming pared 1 base from V and 1 base from J, leaving 5 bases between. Germline V gene lookup returns CDR1 MDHEN and CDR2 SYDVKM. CDR3 coding DNA: TGTGCCAGCAGTTTATCGGGGTCTGGAAACACCATATATTTT. Its translation is CASSLSGSGNTIYF. The variable domain in full, with the rest retrieved from reference TRBV28 and TRBJ1-3, is DVKVTQSSRYLVKRTGEKVFLECVQDMDHENMFWYRQDPGLGLRLIYFSYDVKMKEKGDIPEGYSVSREKKERFSLILESASTNQTSMYLCASSLSGSGNTIYFGEGSWLTVV.

The genes are TRBV11-3 and TRBJ2-5, with 8 bases that match TRBD2. CDR3 length: 16 amino acids. Trimming took 5 bases from V and 5 from J; bases not matched to a gene: 13. CDR1 SGHNT and CDR2 YENEEA come from the germline V gene. CDR3 nucleotides: TGTGCCAGCAGCCCTCAAGCGGGAGCGGTTGGGGAGACCCAGTACTTC. Amino acids: CASSPQAGAVGETQYF.

This chain joins TRBV30 and TRBJ2-7; the D is unclear. The CDR3 runs to 11 residues. Germline loops: CDR1 GTSNPN, CDR2 SVGIG (reference sequence). Trimming left V 1 base short and J 1 base short, with 2 bases between. Here the CDR3 reads CAWSESYEQYF. CDR3 bases: TGTGCCTGGAGTGAATCCTACGAGCAGTACTTC.

The rearrangement links TRBV15 to TRBJ2-5, with 7 bases matching TRBD2. Trimming took 0 bases from V and 2 from J; bases not matched to a gene: 6. In germline, CDR1 is LNHNV, CDR2 YYDKDF (reference sequence). The CDR3 spans 16 residues. The CDR3 bases are TGTGCCACCAGCAGAGATCGGGGGGACGCACAAGAGACCCAGTACTTC. It codes for CATSRDRGDAQETQYF.

CDR3 coding DNA: TGTGCCAGCAGTTTAGGGACTAGCGGGAGGGCCGTAAATGAGCAGTTCTTC. The encoded protein is CASSLGTSGRAVNEQFF. J is TRBJ2-1 and V is TRBV27, with 16 bases matching TRBD2. This CDR3 has 17 amino acids. Losses at the gene ends were 2 bases for V and 7 bases for J; bases not matched to a gene: 5. Germline assignment: CDR1 MNHEY and CDR2 SMNVEV (reference sequence).

The chain is built from TRBV9 and TRBJ2-4; 7 bases match TRBD1. This CDR3 has 15 residues. Trimming took 1 base from V and 2 from J; bases not matched to a gene: 3. CDR1 SGDLS and CDR2 YYNGEE come from the germline V gene. This CDR3 reads CASSVTGETKNIQYF. Here the CDR3 DNA reads TGTGCCAGCAGCGTAACAGGGGAAACCAAAAACATTCAGTACTTC.

The chain joins TRBV7-9 to TRBJ2-6; D is perhaps TRBD1 or TRBD2 (6 bases each). Trimming pared 5 bases from V and 2 bases from J, leaving 16 bases between. CDR1 is SEHNR, CDR2 FQNEAQ, per germline (reference sequence). CDR3 length: 17 residues. CDR3 in amino acids: CASSGVAGQAGANVLTF. DNA of the CDR3: TGTGCCAGCAGCGGCGTGGCGGGACAAGCTGGGGCCAACGTCCTGACTTTC.

The gene calls are TRBV5-5 and TRBJ1-1; D may be TRBD1 (6 bases). V was trimmed by 3 bases and J by 2 bases, leaving 8 bases between them. Looked up from germline, CDR1 is SGHKS and CDR2 is YYEKEE (reference sequence). The CDR3 length is 13 residues. The CDR3: CASSSGVNTEAFF. CDR3 coding DNA: TGTGCCAGCAGCTCAGGGGTAAACACTGAAGCTTTCTTT. The full variable domain, its missing parts supplied by reference TRBV5-5 and TRBJ1-1, is DAGVTQSPTHLIKTRGQQVTLRCSPISGHKSVSWYQQVLGQGPQFIFQYYEKEERGRGNFPDRFSARQFPNYSSELNVNALLLGDSALYLCASSSGVNTEAFFGQGTRLTVV.

This clone was recorded only once. The gene calls are TRBV4-1 and TRBJ2-7, with 10 bases that match TRBD2. The CDR3 spans 17 residues. V gave up 0 bases and J gave up 5 bases; unmatched junction bases: 10. Germline CDR1 and CDR2: MGHRA and YSYEKL. This CDR3 is CASSQDRPSGRENEQYF. The CDR3 nucleotides read TGCGCCAGCAGCCAAGATCGTCCAAGCGGGAGGGAAAACGAGCAGTACTTC.

This chain joins TRBV27 and TRBJ2-3; no reliable D call. CDR1 is MNHEY, CDR2 SMNVEV, per germline (reference sequence). Trimming left V 8 bases short and J 2 bases short, with 5 bases between. This CDR3 is built from 11 residues. CDR3 protein: CASGFTDTQYF. For the CDR3, the DNA is TGTGCCAGCGGCTTCACAGATACGCAGTATTTT.

This rearrangement joins TRBV28 to TRBJ2-7; D uncertain. The germline gives CDR1 MDHEN, CDR2 SYDVKM. The CDR3 loop spans 11 amino acids. Trimming stripped 6 bases from V and 2 bases from J, with 5 bases between. The CDR3 loop is CASSLAYEQYF. CDR3 nucleotide sequence: TGTGCCAGCAGCCTAGCCTACGAGCAGTACTTC.

This chain links TRBV13 with TRBJ2-7; D tentatively reads TRBD1 or TRBD2 (5 bases each). The CDR3 has 12 amino acids. CDR1 and CDR2 (germline): PRHDT, FYEKMQ (reference sequence). Trimming stripped 5 bases from V and 5 bases from J, with 10 bases between. This CDR3 is CASSSRGNEQYF. The CDR3, as DNA: TGTGCCAGCAGCAGTCGGGGCAACGAGCAGTACTTC.

The gene calls are TRBV4-3 and TRBJ1-4, with TRBD1 matching 8 bases. V dropped 3 bases and J dropped 4; count of bases not matched to a gene: 4. Germline-derived CDR1 and CDR2 are LGHNA and YSLEER. This CDR3 has 15 amino acids. The CDR3 region has the DNA TGCGCCAGCAGCCACGGGACAGGCTATAATGAAAAACTGTTTTTT. Protein product: CASSHGTGYNEKLFF.

This CDR3 is CASSQSPGQGHLSYGYTF. CDR3 bases: TGCGCCAGCAGTCAATCTCCGGGACAGGGACATTTATCCTATGGCTACACCTTC. The gene calls are TRBV23-1 and TRBJ1-2, with TRBD1 identical over 9 bases. TRBV23-1 is labeled an ORF, and its function is uncertain. The CDR3 loop spans 18 amino acids. V lost 0 bases, J lost 4 bases, and 12 bases stayed unmatched.

As DNA, the CDR3 is TGTGCCAGCAGTGACCCCGGGACAGTGAGCCAAGAGACCCAGTACTTC. Translation gives CASSDPGTVSQETQYF. This chain links TRBV2 with TRBJ2-5; 7 bases align to TRBD1. The CDR3 sequence is 16 residues long. Germline CDR1 is SNHLY and CDR2 is FYNNEI. Losses at the gene ends were 3 bases for V and 1 base for J; bases not matched to a gene: 8.

The rearrangement links TRBV2 to TRBJ2-3; 7 bases match TRBD1. This CDR3 comprises 14 residues. V dropped 9 bases and J dropped 6; count of bases not matched to a gene: 12. Per germline, CDR1 SNHLY and CDR2 FYNNEI. The chain's CDR3 is CASHRDSPLDTQYF. DNA for the CDR3: TGTGCCAGTCACCGGGACAGTCCTTTGGATACGCAGTATTTT.

The V call is TRBV6-6, the J call TRBJ2-7, with 7 bases identical to TRBD1. The germline V gene has CDR1 MNHNY and CDR2 SVGAGI (reference sequence). CDR3 size: 14 residues. J was trimmed by 6 bases and V by 0 bases; bases with no gene match: 5. CDR3 bases: TGTGCCAGCAGTTACTCAAACAGGGGCTCCGAGCAGTACTTC. It is translated as CASSYSNRGSEQYF.

The chain employs TRBV9 and TRBJ2-1; D unclear. CDR1 SGDLS and CDR2 YYNGEE come from the germline V gene. CDR3 size: 15 residues. Trimming took off 0 bases at V and 1 base at J, with 8 bases between the two ends. The CDR3 sequence is CASSVEGGSYNEQFF. CDR3 coding DNA: TGTGCCAGCAGCGTAGAAGGTGGGTCCTACAATGAGCAGTTCTTC.

This clone was recorded a few times. The chain employs TRBV19 and TRBJ1-1; unclear D gene. The CDR3 consists of 12 residues. Trimming pared 8 bases from V and 5 bases from J, leaving 12 bases between. Germline assignment: CDR1 LNHDA and CDR2 SQIVND (reference sequence). CDR3 coding DNA: TGTGCCAGTGCCTATGCCGGAACTGAAGCTTTCTTT. Translating gives CASAYAGTEAFF.

The chain has TRBV6-5 and TRBJ1-2, with TRBD1 matching 7 bases. The germline V gene encodes CDR1 MNHEY and CDR2 SVGAGI. V lost 0 bases to trimming and J lost 4 bases; unmatched junction nucleotides: 8. CDR3 length: 16 amino acids. CDR3 sequence (DNA): TGTGCCAGCAGTTACTCCCGGACAGGACTTCCCTATGGCTACACCTTC. This gives the protein CASSYSRTGLPYGYTF.